The source of this T cell receptor (beta chain) is a study of blood T cell repertoires in COVID-19. Study details: Specimens from acute and convalescent COVID-19 originated in the United States, Italy and Spain. PBMCs, B-cell-depleted T cells, or T cells provided the cDNA or gDNA that made up the material.

Per the germline V gene, CDR1 is LGHDT and CDR2 is YNNKEL (reference sequence). The V and J ends lost 4 bases and 4 bases respectively, with 13 bases between them. The CDR3 covers 14 residues. Authors' analysis steps: Estimation of nucleated cell counts relied on the amplification of reference gene primers. Assay: immunoSEQ multiplex PCR; the TCRdb copy retains only in-frame clones and omits some. That table gives V, J and clone size, and the DNA gave D and trimming. The sample shows tens of thousands of clones, over 80% of them seen only once. This TCR was recovered from a woman between 65 and 79 years old with acute or convalescent COVID-19. The chain combines TRBV3-1 (or the pseudogene TRBV3-2) with TRBJ1-2; D might be TRBD1 (5 bases). Input material: peripheral blood. CDR3 residues: CASSPTGGSYGYTF. The CDR3 DNA is TGTGCCAGCAGCCCGACTGGGGGGAGCTATGGCTACACCTTC.